The clone carrying this T cell receptor beta chain was counted between two and nine times. The antigen is undetermined. The sample originates from a study of neurological immune-mediated disorders. Trimming removed 6 bases at V and 0 bases at J, with 6 bases between. Per the germline V gene, CDR1 is MNHEY and CDR2 is SVGEGT. This CDR3 is built from 12 residues. Notes on the study in general: In HTLV-1-associated myelopathy, TCR clonal expansion was greatest, whereas multiple sclerosis had the least, falling below healthy controls.

5'RACE with 10-nucleotide random UMIs produced the cDNA. In TCRdb, the 5' RACE reads were re-called with MiXCR into one record per CDR3 protein. The table includes approximately 20,000 distinct CDR3 sequences, 6% to 8% detected once. Sequencing was performed on CD8+ T cells from blood. The V gene is TRBV6-2 or TRBV6-3, the J gene TRBJ2-7; D possibly corresponds to TRBD2 (6 bases). The TCR was taken from a woman in her 30s with HTLV-1-associated myelopathy (HAM/TSP). The CDR3 loop is CASRDYSYEQYF. Here the CDR3 DNA reads TGTGCCAGCAGGGACTACTCCTACGAGCAGTACTTC.